This entry concerns a single T cell receptor beta chain. The data belong to a study of T cell responses to AZD1222 COVID-19 vaccine. Germline loops: CDR1 LGHDT, CDR2 YNNKEL (reference sequence). V was clipped by 2 bases and J by 6 bases, with 14 bases between them. There are 14 residues in the CDR3. TCRdb keeps only in-frame clones here, not all; method: immunoSEQ multiplex PCR. The sample shows about 120,000 clones, about nine tenths of them seen only once. The material was peripheral blood, obtained on day 0 of AZD1222 vaccination. The sequence came from an adult in good health. The rearrangement links TRBV3-1 (or the pseudogene TRBV3-2) to TRBJ2-7, with D perhaps TRBD2 (6 bases). This CDR3 reads CASSQLHREPEQYF. CDR3 in DNA: TGTGCCAGCAGCCAACTCCACCGGGAGCCCGAGCAGTACTTC.